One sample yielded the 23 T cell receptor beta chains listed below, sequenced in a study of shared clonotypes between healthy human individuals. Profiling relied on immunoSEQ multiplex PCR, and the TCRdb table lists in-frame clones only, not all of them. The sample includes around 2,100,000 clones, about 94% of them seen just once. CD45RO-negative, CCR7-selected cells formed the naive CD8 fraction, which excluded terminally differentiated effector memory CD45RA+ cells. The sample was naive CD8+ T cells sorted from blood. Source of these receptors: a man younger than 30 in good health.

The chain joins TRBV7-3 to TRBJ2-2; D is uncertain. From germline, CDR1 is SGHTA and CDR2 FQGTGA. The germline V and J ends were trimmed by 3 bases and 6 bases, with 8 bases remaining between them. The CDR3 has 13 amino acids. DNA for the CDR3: TGTGCCAGCAGCTTCCGCGGCGCCGGGGAGCTGTTTTTT. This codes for CASSFRGAGELFF.

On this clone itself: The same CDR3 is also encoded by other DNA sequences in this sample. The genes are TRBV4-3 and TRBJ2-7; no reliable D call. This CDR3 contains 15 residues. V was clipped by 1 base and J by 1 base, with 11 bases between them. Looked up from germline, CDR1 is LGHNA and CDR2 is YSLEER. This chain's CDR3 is CASSQGTSASYEQYF. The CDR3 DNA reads TGCGCCAGCAGCCAAGGGACGTCGGCATCCTACGAGCAGTACTTC.

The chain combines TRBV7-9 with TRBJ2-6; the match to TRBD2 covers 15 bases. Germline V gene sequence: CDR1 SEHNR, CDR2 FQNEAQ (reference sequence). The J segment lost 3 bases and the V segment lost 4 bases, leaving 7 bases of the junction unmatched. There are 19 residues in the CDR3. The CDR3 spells CASSSRTSGRAVGANVLTF. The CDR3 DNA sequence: TGTGCCAGCAGCTCCCGGACTAGCGGGAGGGCCGTTGGGGCCAACGTCCTGACTTTC.

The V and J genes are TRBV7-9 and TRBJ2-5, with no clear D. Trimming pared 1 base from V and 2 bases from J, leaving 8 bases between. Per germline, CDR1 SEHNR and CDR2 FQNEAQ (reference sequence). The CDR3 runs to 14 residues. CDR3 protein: CASSLVQQQETQYF. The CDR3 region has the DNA TGTGCCAGCAGCTTAGTACAGCAACAAGAGACCCAGTACTTC.

The CDR3 DNA follows: TGTGCCAGCAGCTTAGGCGGGGCAGGGGACGAGACCCAGTACTTC. This encodes CASSLGGAGDETQYF. This sequence joins TRBV13 and TRBJ2-5; D might be TRBD1 (6 bases). V lost 0 bases to trimming and J lost 5 bases, with 13 bases between them. Germline CDR1 PRHDT, CDR2 FYEKMQ (reference sequence). The CDR3 extends over 15 amino acids. The full variable domain, rest sourced from reference TRBV13 and TRBJ2-5, is AAGVIQSPRHLIKEKRETATLKCYPIPRHDTVYWYQQGPGQDPQFLISFYEKMQSDKGSIPDRFSAQQFSDYHSELNMSSLELGDSALYFCASSLGGAGDETQYFGPGTRLLVL.

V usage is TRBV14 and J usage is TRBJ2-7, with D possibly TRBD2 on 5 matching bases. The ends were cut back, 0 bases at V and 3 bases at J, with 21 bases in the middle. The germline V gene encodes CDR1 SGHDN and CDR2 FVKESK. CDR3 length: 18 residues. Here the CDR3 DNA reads TGTGCCAGCAGCCAAGAGTCTAGCTTTCTGACAAGAGACTACGAGCAGTACTTC. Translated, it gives CASSQESSFLTRDYEQYF. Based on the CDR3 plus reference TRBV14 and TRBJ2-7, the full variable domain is EAGVTQFPSHSVIEKGQTVTLRCDPISGHDNLYWYRRVMGKEIKFLLHFVKESKQDESGMPNNRFLAERTGGTYSTLKVQPAELEDSGVYFCASSQESSFLTRDYEQYFGPGTRLTVT.

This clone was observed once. The CDR3 region is CASSLDRGAYQETQYF. The DNA for the CDR3 is TGCGCCAGCAGCTTGGACAGGGGTGCTTACCAAGAGACCCAGTACTTC. The chain joins TRBV5-1 to TRBJ2-5, with 7 bases that match TRBD1. The CDR3 has 16 residues. V was clipped by 0 bases and J by 0 bases; unmatched bases: 5. The V gene's germline CDR1 is SGHRS and CDR2 YFSETQ.

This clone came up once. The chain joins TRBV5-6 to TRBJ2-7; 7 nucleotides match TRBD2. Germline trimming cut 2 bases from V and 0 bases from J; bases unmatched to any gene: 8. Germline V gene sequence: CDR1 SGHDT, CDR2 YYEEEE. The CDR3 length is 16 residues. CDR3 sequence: CASSFLAGTISYEQYF. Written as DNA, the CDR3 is TGTGCCAGCAGCTTTTTAGCCGGGACTATCTCCTACGAGCAGTACTTC.

The CDR3 spells CASSYARTEAFF. CDR3 DNA: TGTGCCAGCAGTTACGCCAGGACTGAAGCTTTCTTT. The V gene is TRBV6-6, the J gene TRBJ1-1; D remains unclear. The CDR3 runs to 12 residues. CDR1 MNHNY and CDR2 SVGAGI come from the germline V gene (reference sequence). V was cut by 2 bases and J by 5 bases, with 6 bases left in between.

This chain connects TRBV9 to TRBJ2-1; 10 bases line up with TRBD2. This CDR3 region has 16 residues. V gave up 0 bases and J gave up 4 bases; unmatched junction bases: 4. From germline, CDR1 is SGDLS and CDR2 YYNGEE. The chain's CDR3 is CASSVDTSGAYNEQFF. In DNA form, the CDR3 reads TGTGCCAGCAGCGTAGATACTAGCGGGGCGTACAATGAGCAGTTCTTC.

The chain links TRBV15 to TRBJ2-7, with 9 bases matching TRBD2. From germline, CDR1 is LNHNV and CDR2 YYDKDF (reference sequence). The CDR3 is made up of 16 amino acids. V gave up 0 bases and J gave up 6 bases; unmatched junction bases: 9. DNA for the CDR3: TGTGCCACCAGCAGAGATCGGGCGGGAGGGAACCTCGAGCAGTACTTC. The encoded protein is CATSRDRAGGNLEQYF.

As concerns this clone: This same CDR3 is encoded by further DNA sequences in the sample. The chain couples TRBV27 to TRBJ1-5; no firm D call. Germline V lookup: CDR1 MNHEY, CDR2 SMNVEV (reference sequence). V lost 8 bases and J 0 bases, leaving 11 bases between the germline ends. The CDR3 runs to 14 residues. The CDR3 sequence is CASSPVGSNQPQHF. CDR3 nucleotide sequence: TGTGCCAGCTCCCCCGTGGGTAGCAATCAGCCCCAGCATTTT.

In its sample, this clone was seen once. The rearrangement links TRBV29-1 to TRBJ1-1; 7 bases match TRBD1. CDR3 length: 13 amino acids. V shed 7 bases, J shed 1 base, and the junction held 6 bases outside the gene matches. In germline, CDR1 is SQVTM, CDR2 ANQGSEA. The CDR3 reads CSAKGAGNTEAFF. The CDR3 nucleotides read TGCAGCGCAAAGGGGGCTGGGAACACTGAAGCTTTCTTT.

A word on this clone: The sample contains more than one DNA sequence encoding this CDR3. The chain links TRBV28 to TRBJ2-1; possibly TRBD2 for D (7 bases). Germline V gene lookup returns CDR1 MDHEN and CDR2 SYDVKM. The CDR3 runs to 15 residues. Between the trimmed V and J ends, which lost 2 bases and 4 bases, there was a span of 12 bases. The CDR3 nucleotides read TGTGCCAGCAGTTTACCGGGGGGCCTTTACAATGAGCAGTTCTTC. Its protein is CASSLPGGLYNEQFF.

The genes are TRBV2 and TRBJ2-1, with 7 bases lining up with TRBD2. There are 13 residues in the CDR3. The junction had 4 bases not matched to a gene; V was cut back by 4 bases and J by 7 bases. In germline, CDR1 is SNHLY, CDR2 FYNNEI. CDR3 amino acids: CASSGGGLNEQFF. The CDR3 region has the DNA TGTGCCAGCAGTGGGGGGGGACTTAATGAGCAGTTCTTC.

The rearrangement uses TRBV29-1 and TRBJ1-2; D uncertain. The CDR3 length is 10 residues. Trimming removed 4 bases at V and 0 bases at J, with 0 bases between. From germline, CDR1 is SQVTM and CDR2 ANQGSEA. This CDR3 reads CSVANYGYTF. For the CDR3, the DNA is TGCAGCGTTGCTAACTATGGCTACACCTTC. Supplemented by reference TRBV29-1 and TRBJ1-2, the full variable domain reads SAVISQKPSRDICQRGTSLTIQCQVDSQVTMMFWYRQQPGQSLTLIATANQGSEATYESGFVIDKFPISRPNLTFSTLTVSNMSPEDSSIYLCSVANYGYTFGSGTRLTVV.

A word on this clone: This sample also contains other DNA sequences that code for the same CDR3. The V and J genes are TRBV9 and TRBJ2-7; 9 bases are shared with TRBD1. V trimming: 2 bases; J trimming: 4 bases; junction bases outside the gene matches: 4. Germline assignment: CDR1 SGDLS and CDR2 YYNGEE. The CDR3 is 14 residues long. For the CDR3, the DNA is TGTGCCAGCAGCGTGGGACAGGGCCCTTACGAGCAGTACTTC. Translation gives CASSVGQGPYEQYF.

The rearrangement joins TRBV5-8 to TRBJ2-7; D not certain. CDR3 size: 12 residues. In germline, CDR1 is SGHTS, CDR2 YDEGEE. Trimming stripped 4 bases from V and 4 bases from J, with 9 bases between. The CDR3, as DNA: TGTGCCAGCAGCCCGACACAGTACGAGCAGTACTTC. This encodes CASSPTQYEQYF.

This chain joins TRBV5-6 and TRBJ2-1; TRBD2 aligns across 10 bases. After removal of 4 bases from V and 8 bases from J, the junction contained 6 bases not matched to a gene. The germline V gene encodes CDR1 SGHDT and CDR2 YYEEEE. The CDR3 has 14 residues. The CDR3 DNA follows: TGTGCCAGCAGCCTACTAGCGGGATGGGATGAGCAGTTCTTC. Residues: CASSLLAGWDEQFF.

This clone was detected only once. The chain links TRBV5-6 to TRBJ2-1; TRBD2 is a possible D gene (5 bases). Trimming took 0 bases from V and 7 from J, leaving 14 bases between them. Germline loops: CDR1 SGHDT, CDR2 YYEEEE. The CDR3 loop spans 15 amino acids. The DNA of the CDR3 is TGTGCCAGCAGCTTGGCGGGGTTTCTGATGAATGAGCAGTTCTTC. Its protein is CASSLAGFLMNEQFF.

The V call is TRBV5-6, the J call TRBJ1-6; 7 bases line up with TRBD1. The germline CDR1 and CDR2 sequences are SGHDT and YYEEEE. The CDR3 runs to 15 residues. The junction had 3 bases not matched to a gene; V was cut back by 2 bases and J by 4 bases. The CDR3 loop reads CASSFMTGYNSPLHF. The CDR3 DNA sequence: TGTGCCAGCAGCTTTATGACAGGGTATAATTCACCCCTCCACTTT.

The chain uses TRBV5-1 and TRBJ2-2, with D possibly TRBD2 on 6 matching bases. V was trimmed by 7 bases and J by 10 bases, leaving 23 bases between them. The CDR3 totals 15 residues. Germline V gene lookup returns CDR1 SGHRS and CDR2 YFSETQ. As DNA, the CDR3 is TGCGCCAGCCAAGAGGGGACTCTACTGCCGGAGGAGCTGTTTTTT. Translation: CASQEGTLLPEELFF.

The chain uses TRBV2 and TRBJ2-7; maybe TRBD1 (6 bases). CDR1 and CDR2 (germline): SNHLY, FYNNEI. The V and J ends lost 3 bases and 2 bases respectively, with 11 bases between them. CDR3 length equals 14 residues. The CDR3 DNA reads TGTGCCAGCAGTGATCAGGACAGAACCTACGAGCAGTACTTC. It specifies CASSDQDRTYEQYF.